This is a list of T cell receptor beta chains from one sample in a study of beta chain features in type 1 diabetes. Measured with immunoSEQ multiplex PCR; TCRdb has only the in-frame clones, and not every one. The sample lists some 47,000 clones, around 40% seen once, with less than 0.15% in the top ten. What was sequenced was stem cell memory CD4+ T cells from blood. The receptors derive from a young man with type 1 diabetes. Each CDR3 is given with its conserved first and last residue. The order of the fields is clone size, D gene, J gene, V gene, CDR3 DNA, CDR3 protein. The D gene is left open where the match is weak. Only some rows state a clone size, as once, few, many or a class for expanded clones.

size: .; D: .; J: TRBJ2-7; V: TRBV2; DNA: TGTGCCAGCCAACTCCCGGGACTGGGGTACGAGCAGTACTTC; CDR3: CASQLPGLGYEQYF
size: .; D: .; J: TRBJ1-3; V: TRBV15; DNA: TGTGCCACCAGCAGAGATAGGGGCCACGGAAACACCATATATTTT; CDR3: CATSRDRGHGNTIYF
size: .; D: .; J: TRBJ2-5; V: TRBV10-3; DNA: TGTGCCATCGGCGGGACAGTGCAAGAGACCCAGTACTTC; CDR3: CAIGGTVQETQYF
size: once; D: TRBD2; J: TRBJ2-1; V: TRBV28; DNA: TGTGCCAGCAGCCCTCTAGCGGTCAAATACAATGAGCAGTTCTTC; CDR3: CASSPLAVKYNEQFF
size: .; D: TRBD1; J: TRBJ1-5; V: TRBV2; DNA: TGTGCCAGCAGTGGGACAGGGGGACTTCAGCCCCAGCATTTT; CDR3: CASSGTGGLQPQHF
size: .; D: TRBD2; J: TRBJ2-7; V: TRBV28; DNA: TGTGCCAGCAGAAGACTAGCGGGGCTATCCTACGAGCAGTACTTC; CDR3: CASRRLAGLSYEQYF
size: few; D: TRBD2; J: TRBJ2-7; V: TRBV11-1; DNA: TGTGCCAGCAGCCACAGACTAGCGGGAGAGTACGAGCAGTACTTC; CDR3: CASSHRLAGEYEQYF
size: .; D: .; J: TRBJ2-1; V: TRBV5-1; DNA: TGCGCCAGCAGAACAACCCGGGACTCCATCTACAATGAGCAGTTCTTC; CDR3: CASRTTRDSIYNEQFF
size: .; D: .; J: TRBJ1-4; V: TRBV9; DNA: TGTGCCAGCAGCGTGGGCGAGGGTAAACTGTTTTTT; CDR3: CASSVGEGKLFF
size: few; D: .; J: TRBJ2-7; V: TRBV25-1; DNA: TGTGCCAGCAGTGAACCCCTAGGAGGGATGGGATCTGGCGAGCAGTACTTC; CDR3: CASSEPLGGMGSGEQYF
size: .; D: .; J: TRBJ2-3; V: TRBV28; DNA: TGTGCCAGCAGTTCCCAGACAGATACGCAGTATTTT; CDR3: CASSSQTDTQYF
size: .; D: .; J: TRBJ2-7; V: TRBV21-1; DNA: TGTGCCAGCACCCTAAGGGAGGGAGGCCTTTTCTACGAGCAGTACTTC; CDR3: CASTLREGGLFYEQYF
size: .; D: TRBD2; J: TRBJ2-1; V: TRBV9; DNA: TGTGCCAGCAGCGCGCAGTGGGTTCCTAGCGGGAGTTTCTACAATGAGCAGTTCTTC; CDR3: CASSAQWVPSGSFYNEQFF
size: .; D: .; J: TRBJ2-1; V: TRBV7-2; DNA: TGTGCCAGCAGCTTAAGAGGTCGATACAATGAGCAGTTCTTC; CDR3: CASSLRGRYNEQFF
size: .; D: TRBD1; J: TRBJ2-1; V: TRBV4-3; DNA: TGCGCCAGCAGCCAAGTTCGGTACAGGGGGAACAATGAGCAGTTCTTC; CDR3: CASSQVRYRGNNEQFF
size: few; D: .; J: TRBJ2-1; V: TRBV5-4; DNA: TGTGCCAGCAGCTTAGACTGGAGCGCCTACAATGAGCAGTTCTTC; CDR3: CASSLDWSAYNEQFF
size: few; D: TRBD1; J: TRBJ1-5; V: TRBV19; DNA: TGTGCCAGTAGATCGGGACAGGGCCTTCAGCCCCAGCATTTT; CDR3: CASRSGQGLQPQHF
size: .; D: TRBD1; J: TRBJ2-7; V: TRBV4-2; DNA: TGTGCCAGCAGCCAAGCCGGGACAGGCCTATACGAGCAGTACTTC; CDR3: CASSQAGTGLYEQYF
size: .; D: .; J: TRBJ1-5; V: TRBV7-9; DNA: TGTGCCAGCAGCTTAGGAGATTATAGCAATCAGCCCCAGCATTTT; CDR3: CASSLGDYSNQPQHF
size: few; D: TRBD2; J: TRBJ2-1; V: TRBV7-3; DNA: TGTGCCAGCAGCTGGGTAGCGGGCTCCTACAATGAGCAGTTCTTC; CDR3: CASSWVAGSYNEQFF
size: .; D: .; J: TRBJ2-7; V: TRBV19; DNA: TGTGCCAGTAGCCGCGCGGGGGCCCTTTACGAGCAGTACTTC; CDR3: CASSRAGALYEQYF
size: .; D: TRBD2; J: TRBJ2-1; V: TRBV5-4; DNA: TGTGCCAGCAGCCGACTAGCGGGAGGCAATGAGCAGTTCTTC; CDR3: CASSRLAGGNEQFF
size: .; D: TRBD2; J: TRBJ2-1; V: TRBV7-3; DNA: TGTGCCAGCAGCTACCAAGATGGGACTAGCGGATACAATGAGCAGTTCTTC; CDR3: CASSYQDGTSGYNEQFF
size: few; D: .; J: TRBJ1-5; V: TRBV6-1; DNA: TGTGCCAGCAGTGAACGTGGGGGGGCCCAGCATTTT; CDR3: CASSERGGAQHF
size: .; D: TRBD1; J: TRBJ2-7; V: TRBV29-1; DNA: TGCAGCGTTCTAAAGACAGGGGGCTACGAGCAGTACTTC; CDR3: CSVLKTGGYEQYF
size: .; D: .; J: TRBJ2-1; V: TRBV5-6; DNA: TGTGCCAGCAGCTTACAGGGGGGGGCCTACAATGAGCAGTTCTTC; CDR3: CASSLQGGAYNEQFF
size: .; D: TRBD1; J: TRBJ2-1; V: TRBV4-2; DNA: TGTGCCAGCAGCCAAGTGGACAGGTACTACAATGAGCAGTTCTTC; CDR3: CASSQVDRYYNEQFF
size: .; D: .; J: TRBJ1-5; V: TRBV11-2; DNA: TGTGCCAGCAGCTTAGTAGGAGTCAGTGACAATCAGCCCCAGCATTTT; CDR3: CASSLVGVSDNQPQHF
size: .; D: TRBD2; J: TRBJ2-7; V: TRBV28; DNA: TGTGCCAGCAGCCTTAGCGGGAGGCCCCCCTACGAGCAGTACTTC; CDR3: CASSLSGRPPYEQYF
size: .; D: TRBD1; J: TRBJ2-7; V: TRBV19; DNA: TGTGCCAGTAGTATACAGGGGGCCTACGAGCAGTACTTC; CDR3: CASSIQGAYEQYF
size: .; D: .; J: TRBJ2-1; V: TRBV28; DNA: TGTGCCAGCAGTAGCCCGGACAGACGCAATGAGCAGTTCTTC; CDR3: CASSSPDRRNEQFF
size: few; D: .; J: TRBJ1-5; V: TRBV18; DNA: TGTGCCAGCTCACCAGGAGGGGAGGGTCAGCCCCAGCATTTT; CDR3: CASSPGGEGQPQHF
size: .; D: .; J: TRBJ2-5; V: TRBV20-1; DNA: TGCAGTGCTAAACTCCAAGAGACCCAGTACTTC; CDR3: CSAKLQETQYF
size: .; D: .; J: TRBJ1-4; V: TRBV5-4; DNA: TGTGCCAGCAGCTTGGGTCAGGGGCGGGATGAAAAACTGTTTTTT; CDR3: CASSLGQGRDEKLFF
size: .; D: .; J: TRBJ2-7; V: TRBV5-1; DNA: TGCGCCAGCAGCTCCAAAACTACTTACGAGCAGTACTTC; CDR3: CASSSKTTYEQYF
size: .; D: .; J: TRBJ2-2; V: TRBV14; DNA: TGTGCCAGCAGCCAAGTGGGCGGGACGGAATACACCGGGGAGCTGTTTTTT; CDR3: CASSQVGGTEYTGELFF
size: few; D: TRBD2; J: TRBJ2-1; V: TRBV7-6; DNA: TGTGCCAGCAGCCTGAGGACTAGCATCGATGAGCAGTTCTTC; CDR3: CASSLRTSIDEQFF
size: few; D: .; J: TRBJ1-5; V: TRBV10-3; DNA: TGTGCCACCTCGGGAGGGGATCAGCCCCAGCATTTT; CDR3: CATSGGDQPQHF
size: .; D: .; J: TRBJ2-2; V: TRBV7-9; DNA: TGTGCCAGCAGCTTAGGGGCAGCCACCGGGGAGCTGTTTTTT; CDR3: CASSLGAATGELFF
size: .; D: .; J: TRBJ1-5; V: TRBV7-9; DNA: TGTGCCAGCAGCCGTAGGCGGCCTACCCAACTTTCGGGCAATCAGCCCCAGCATTTT; CDR3: CASSRRRPTQLSGNQPQHF
size: few; D: TRBD1; J: TRBJ2-5; V: TRBV29-1; DNA: TGCAGCGTGGAACAGGGGTTGGTGGAGACCCAGTACTTC; CDR3: CSVEQGLVETQYF
size: .; D: TRBD1; J: TRBJ2-3; V: TRBV28; DNA: TGTGCCAGCAGTACATACCGGGACAGTAGAGATACGCAGTATTTT; CDR3: CASSTYRDSRDTQYF
size: .; D: TRBD2; J: TRBJ2-5; V: TRBV11-2; DNA: TGTGCCAGTGGGGGACGGACTAGGGGGACCCAGTACTTC; CDR3: CASGGRTRGTQYF
size: few; D: TRBD2; J: TRBJ2-3; V: TRBV4-3; DNA: TGCGCCAGCAGCCAAGATTTTTTCTATTCAGGACTAGCGGGAGTTGAGGATACGCAGTATTTT; CDR3: CASSQDFFYSGLAGVEDTQYF
size: .; D: .; J: TRBJ2-1; V: TRBV6-5; DNA: TGTGCCAGCAGTTATACTGGTTTAGCTTACAATGAGCAGTTCTTC; CDR3: CASSYTGLAYNEQFF
size: .; D: .; J: TRBJ2-5; V: TRBV25-1; DNA: TGTGCCAGCAGTGTAGAAGAGACCCAGTACTTC; CDR3: CASSVEETQYF